This TCR delta chain was recovered during a study of gamma-delta chains in newborns, infants, children. Study details: Microbial exposure reportedly drives polyclonal innate γδ T cell expansion after birth.

TCRdb reapplied CATT to the reads. The sample shows fewer than 5,000 delta-chain clones, less than 40% of them seen only once. Specimen: blood. The clonotype comes from a child who received the measles vaccine.

The CDR3 is CAFSSGNKLIF. For the CDR3, the DNA is TGTGCCTTTTCCTCCGGCAATAAACTCATCTTT. The chain has TRDV3 and TRDJ1; the D is unclear. This CDR3 contains 11 residues. Germline CDR1 and CDR2: TVYSNPD and GDNSRS (reference sequence). Trimming removed 2 bases from V and 6 bases from J, with 10 bases in between. Filled out from reference TRDV3 and TRDJ1, the complete variable domain reads CDKVTQSSPDQTVASGSEVVLLCTYDTVYSNPDLFWYRIRPDYSFQFVFYGDNSRSEGADFTQGRFSVKHILTQKAFHLVISPVRTEDSATYYCAFSSGNKLIFGKGTRVTVEP.